These 31 T cell receptor beta chains were sequenced from one sample in a study of blood T cell repertoires in COVID-19. The protocol was immunoSEQ multiplex PCR, while the TCRdb copy is restricted to in-frame clones and leaves out a portion. The sample consists of under 60,000 clones, around nine tenths of them appearing once. The sequencing sample was made of peripheral blood. The receptors come from a woman aged 55-70 years with COVID-19, enrolled during active disease.

This clone was seen only once. This chain uses TRBV3-1 (or the pseudogene TRBV3-2) with TRBJ2-7, with a weak D call TRBD2 (5 bases). Trimming removed 4 bases from V and 1 base from J, with 17 bases in between. This CDR3 is built from 16 residues. Germline V gene lookup returns CDR1 LGHDT and CDR2 YNNKEL (reference sequence). CDR3 residues: CASSPHNRERSYEQYF. The CDR3 region has the DNA TGTGCCAGCAGCCCTCACAATCGGGAACGATCCTACGAGCAGTACTTC.

The V and J genes are TRBV6-1 and TRBJ1-2; D is possibly TRBD1 (6 bases). Trimming left V 3 bases short and J 7 bases short, with 9 bases between. CDR1 and CDR2 from the germline V gene are MNHNS and SASEGT. This CDR3 is built from 12 residues. CDR3 residues: CASSDRGAGYTF. As DNA, the CDR3 is TGTGCCAGCAGTGACAGGGGCGCTGGCTACACCTTC.

In its sample, this clone ranks as medium-sized. The chain uses TRBV7-8 and TRBJ1-5, with D perhaps TRBD1 (6 bases). Germline V gives CDR1 SGHVS, CDR2 FQNEAQ. V gave up 1 base and J gave up 1 base, with 14 bases separating them. The CDR3 is 17 residues long. This CDR3 reads CASSLVTGRVSNQPQHF. The CDR3 coding sequence is TGTGCCAGCAGCTTAGTCACAGGGCGGGTGAGCAATCAGCCCCAGCATTTT.

CDR3 sequence (DNA): TGTGCCAGCTCACCCGACAGGGTGGTAAACGAGCAGTACTTC. Translating gives CASSPDRVVNEQYF. This chain links TRBV18 with TRBJ2-7; TRBD1 matches at 7 bases. The J segment lost 5 bases and the V segment lost 3 bases, leaving 7 bases of the junction unmatched. Germline V CDR1 and CDR2: KGHSH, LQKENI. The CDR3 length is 14 residues.

The rearrangement links TRBV5-1 to TRBJ2-5, with 7 nucleotides matching TRBD1. Germline CDR1 reads SGHRS; CDR2 reads YFSETQ. The CDR3 has 15 amino acids. After removal of 3 bases from V and 6 bases from J, the junction contained 11 bases not matched to a gene. The CDR3 DNA reads TGCGCCAGCAGCTCTAACCCGGGACAGATGAAGACCCAGTACTTC. Encoded protein: CASSSNPGQMKTQYF.

The rearrangement links TRBV4-2 to TRBJ2-1; D remains unclear. In germline, CDR1 is LGHNA, CDR2 YNFKEQ. Trimming left V 3 bases short and J 0 bases short, with 9 bases between. The CDR3 sequence is 15 residues long. CDR3 region: CASSHSSGSYNEQFF. The CDR3, as DNA: TGTGCCAGCAGCCATTCCTCGGGCTCCTACAATGAGCAGTTCTTC.

The table lists this clone with a count of one. This sequence joins TRBV19 and TRBJ1-1; TRBD1 agrees at 9 bases. The length of the CDR3 is 16 residues. Per germline, CDR1 LNHDA and CDR2 SQIVND (reference sequence). Trimming removed 4 bases from V and 3 bases from J; junction bases left unmatched: 9. In nucleotides, the CDR3 is TGTGCCAGTAGTAAAAACAGGGGGCAATTGTACACTGAAGCTTTCTTT. Protein sequence: CASSKNRGQLYTEAFF.

V is TRBV19 and J is TRBJ1-5, with D perhaps matching TRBD1 (5 bases). The V end lost 5 bases, the J end lost 0 bases, and 11 bases lay between the germline ends. CDR1 and CDR2 from the germline V gene are LNHDA and SQIVND (reference sequence). CDR3 size: 15 residues. The CDR3 reads CASSARDYSNQPQHF. The CDR3 DNA reads TGTGCCAGTAGTGCCCGGGACTATAGCAATCAGCCCCAGCATTTT.

This clone was detected only once. The chain uses TRBV6-2 or TRBV6-3 and TRBJ2-7; D is undetermined. The germline V gene has CDR1 MNHEY and CDR2 SVGEGT. CDR3 size: 14 residues. Trimming stripped 4 bases from V and 5 bases from J, with 15 bases between. CDR3 coding DNA: TGTGCCAGCAGTTCGGCGGCTGGAGTCGACGAGCAGTACTTC. It specifies CASSSAAGVDEQYF.

The chain links TRBV9 to TRBJ1-6; the D is unclear. The germline V and J ends were trimmed by 3 bases and 7 bases, with 8 bases remaining between them. The CDR3 is 13 amino acids. Per germline, CDR1 SGDLS and CDR2 YYNGEE. CDR3 bases: TGTGCCAGCAGCGCCGCAGGCAATTCACCCCTCCACTTT. It translates to CASSAAGNSPLHF.

The chain employs TRBV3-1 (or the pseudogene TRBV3-2) and TRBJ2-5; possibly TRBD2 for D (6 bases). CDR1 is LGHDT, CDR2 YNNKEL, per germline (reference sequence). This CDR3 region has 15 residues. V gave up 4 bases and J gave up 2 bases, with 14 bases separating them. CDR3 DNA sequence: TGTGCCAGCAGCCCCCCGGGACTTCAGCAAGAGACCCAGTACTTC. It is translated as CASSPPGLQQETQYF.

The chain has TRBV28 and TRBJ1-2; 9 bases map to TRBD1. Germline V gene lookup returns CDR1 MDHEN and CDR2 SYDVKM. V trimming: 6 bases; J trimming: 8 bases; junction bases outside the gene matches: 10. The CDR3 runs to 14 residues. This CDR3 is CASRPTGGMGGYTF. The CDR3 DNA follows: TGTGCCAGCAGGCCTACAGGGGGCATGGGCGGCTACACCTTC.

The chain links TRBV15 to TRBJ2-1; 7 bases are shared with TRBD2. The CDR3 is 15 amino acids. Germline V gene data show CDR1 as LNHNV and CDR2 as YYDKDF (reference sequence). Trimming cost V 4 bases and J 7 bases; bases outside gene matches: 10. CDR3 loop: CATSIQRESRNEQFF. CDR3 sequence (DNA): TGTGCCACCAGCATCCAGCGGGAATCGAGGAATGAGCAGTTCTTC.

This clone was recorded once. The V call is TRBV30, the J call TRBJ1-2; unclear D gene. V lost 3 bases and J 8 bases, leaving 16 bases between the germline ends. Germline V gene sequence: CDR1 GTSNPN, CDR2 SVGIG (reference sequence). The CDR3 runs 13 residues. This CDR3 reads CAWSASGSRGYTF. The CDR3 DNA sequence: TGTGCCTGGAGCGCTTCGGGAAGCCGCGGCTACACCTTC.

The genes are TRBV9 and TRBJ2-2; 8 positions agree with TRBD2. CDR1 and CDR2 (germline): SGDLS, YYNGEE. The ends lost 0 bases at V and 4 bases at J; junction bases unmatched: 14. This CDR3 comprises 19 residues. The CDR3 loop reads CASSVVLAGATKGTGELFF. In DNA form, the CDR3 reads TGTGCCAGCAGCGTAGTGCTAGCGGGCGCCACAAAGGGCACCGGGGAGCTGTTTTTT.

V is TRBV4-1 and J is TRBJ2-1, with 8 bases fitting TRBD1. CDR3 length: 15 amino acids. Trimming removed 7 bases from V and 1 base from J; junction bases left unmatched: 6. CDR1 and CDR2 (germline): MGHRA, YSYEKL. In DNA, the CDR3 is TGCGCCAGCAACATACGACAGGGGTCCTACAATGAGCAGTTCTTC. Translation gives CASNIRQGSYNEQFF.

This sequence joins TRBV27 and TRBJ1-5, with D possibly TRBD1 on 6 matching bases. The CDR3 is made up of 16 amino acids. The germline V gene encodes CDR1 MNHEY and CDR2 SMNVEV (reference sequence). V lost 4 bases, J lost 4 bases, and 17 bases lay in between. In nucleotides, the CDR3 is TGTGCCAGCAGTTCACCGCTCGGGACACTTAATCAGCCCCAGCATTTT. Translation: CASSSPLGTLNQPQHF.

To note about this clone: Relative to the germline gene, one junction end is altered; a read error may explain this. The chain has TRBV7-7 and TRBJ2-1; 10 nucleotides align to TRBD2. CDR1 and CDR2 (germline): SSHAT, FNYEAQ (reference sequence). The CDR3 is 14 residues long. CDR3 amino acids: CASSLLAGGNEQFF. CDR3 nucleotide sequence: TGTGCTAGCAGCTTATTAGCGGGGGGTAATGAGCAGTTCTTC. The full variable domain, in which reference TRBV7-7 and TRBJ2-1 provide the parts outside the CDR3, is GAGVSQSPRYKVTKRGQDVTLRCDPISSHATLYWYQQALGQGPEFLTYFNYEAQPDKSGLPSDRFSAERPEGSISTLTIQRTEQRDSAMYRCASSLLAGGNEQFFGPGTRLTVL.

This chain connects TRBV19 to TRBJ2-2; perhaps TRBD2 as D (5 bases). This CDR3 has 15 amino acids. The V end lost 3 bases, the J end lost 5 bases, and 13 bases lay between the germline ends. Looked up from germline, CDR1 is LNHDA and CDR2 is SQIVND (reference sequence). CDR3 in DNA: TGTGCCAGTAGTATTTCGACGGGCGGGACCGGGGAGCTGTTTTTT. Amino acid sequence: CASSISTGGTGELFF.

The chain carries TRBV24-1 and TRBJ2-2, with D perhaps TRBD1 (6 bases). The CDR3 is 15 amino acids. Germline-derived CDR1 and CDR2 are KGHDR and SFDVKD. Deletions cut 4 bases from V and 5 bases from J, with 13 bases between. The CDR3 spells CATSDGSGETGELFF. The CDR3 DNA sequence: TGTGCCACCAGTGACGGATCAGGGGAAACCGGGGAGCTGTTTTTT.

The chain recombines TRBV14 with TRBJ1-2; TRBD1 aligns across 11 bases. The CDR3 runs 16 residues. Germline V gene lookup returns CDR1 SGHDN and CDR2 FVKESK. The V and J ends lost 3 bases and 3 bases, in that order; junction bases with no gene match: 6. The CDR3 region has the DNA TGTGCCAGCAGCCAGTGGACAGGGGGCAGTGACTATGGCTACACCTTC. It is translated as CASSQWTGGSDYGYTF.

The CDR3 sequence: CVSSKRDYNEQFF. CDR3 DNA sequence: TGTGTCAGTTCTAAGAGGGACTACAATGAGCAGTTCTTC. The V gene is TRBV5-4, the J gene TRBJ2-1, with D perhaps matching TRBD2 (5 bases). Germline V gives CDR1 SGHNT, CDR2 YYREEE (reference sequence). The CDR3 sequence is 13 residues long.

The sample holds a few counts of this clone. The rearrangement uses TRBV11-3 and TRBJ2-7; D is perhaps TRBD2 (5 bases). Trimming removed 7 bases at V and 1 base at J, with 17 bases between. The CDR3 consists of 15 residues. The germline gives CDR1 SGHNT, CDR2 YENEEA. The CDR3 protein is CASTDGVVTSYEQYF. The CDR3 nucleotides are TGTGCCAGCACCGACGGGGTAGTAACGTCCTACGAGCAGTACTTC.

The chain recombines TRBV7-8 with TRBJ2-4, with D possibly being TRBD1 (6 bases). The V gene's germline CDR1 is SGHVS and CDR2 FQNEAQ. V lost 4 bases and J lost 8, with 15 bases in between. The CDR3 is 14 amino acids. The CDR3 loop reads CASSSQGTSDIQYF. In DNA form, the CDR3 reads TGTGCCAGCAGCTCCCAGGGGACGTCGGACATTCAGTACTTC.

The chain couples TRBV28 to TRBJ2-3, with 10 bases identical to TRBD2. The trim removed 3 bases at V and 2 bases at J, leaving 5 bases unmatched. The CDR3 has 16 amino acids. Looked up from germline, CDR1 is MDHEN and CDR2 is SYDVKM. The CDR3 loop is CASSFQAGGITDTQYF. The CDR3 DNA reads TGTGCCAGCAGTTTCCAAGCGGGAGGGATCACAGATACGCAGTATTTT.

The J gene is TRBJ1-4, the V gene TRBV6-5, with unresolved D. The V end was cut by 2 bases, the J end by 4 bases, with 5 bases between. In germline, CDR1 is MNHEY, CDR2 SVGAGI. CDR3 size: 13 residues. The CDR3 DNA is TGTGCCAGCAGTTACGCGTATAATGAAAAACTGTTTTTT. Amino acids: CASSYAYNEKLFF.

The chain uses TRBV2 and TRBJ2-1, with D perhaps TRBD2 (5 bases). Trimming removed 5 bases at V and 9 bases at J, with 11 bases between. The CDR3 covers 12 residues. CDR1 is SNHLY and CDR2 is FYNNEI in the germline V gene. The CDR3 sequence is CASSPTRFEQFF. The CDR3 coding sequence is TGTGCCAGCAGTCCAACTAGGTTTGAGCAGTTCTTC.

The DNA for the CDR3 is TGTGCCAGCAGGGGAGTTAGCTTGGGAGCTTTCTTT. It translates to CASRGVSLGAFF. The chain links TRBV6-5 to TRBJ1-1; D is ambiguous. The CDR3 sequence is 12 residues long. Per the germline V gene, CDR1 is MNHEY and CDR2 is SVGAGI. With 6 bases removed from V and 10 bases from J, the gap between germline ends came to 15 bases.

This chain links TRBV27 with TRBJ1-1; D possibly corresponds to TRBD1 (5 bases). With 3 bases removed from V and 5 bases from J, the gap between germline ends came to 10 bases. Per the germline V gene, CDR1 is MNHEY and CDR2 is SMNVEV (reference sequence). The CDR3 is 13 amino acids. CDR3 loop: CASSLRGGTEAFF. DNA of the CDR3: TGTGCCAGCAGTTTGAGGGGAGGGACTGAAGCTTTCTTT.

With regard to this clone: The same CDR3 arises from other DNA sequences in this sample as well. This sequence joins TRBV18 and TRBJ1-2, with D tentatively TRBD1 (5 bases). V lost 5 bases and J lost 7, with 14 bases in between. CDR1 and CDR2 (germline): KGHSH, LQKENI. The CDR3 is 13 residues long. DNA of the CDR3: TGTGCCAGCTCAACCGGAGCAGGGCCTGGCTACACCTTC. This translates into CASSTGAGPGYTF.

The V gene is TRBV2, the J gene TRBJ1-6, with a tentative D call TRBD1 (5 bases). V dropped 6 bases and J dropped 7 bases, with 13 bases sitting between them. Per the germline V gene, CDR1 is SNHLY and CDR2 is FYNNEI. This CDR3 is built from 14 residues. The CDR3 DNA is TGTGCCAGCAGCGTCAGGGTATCGAATTCACCCCTCCACTTT. Translating gives CASSVRVSNSPLHF.